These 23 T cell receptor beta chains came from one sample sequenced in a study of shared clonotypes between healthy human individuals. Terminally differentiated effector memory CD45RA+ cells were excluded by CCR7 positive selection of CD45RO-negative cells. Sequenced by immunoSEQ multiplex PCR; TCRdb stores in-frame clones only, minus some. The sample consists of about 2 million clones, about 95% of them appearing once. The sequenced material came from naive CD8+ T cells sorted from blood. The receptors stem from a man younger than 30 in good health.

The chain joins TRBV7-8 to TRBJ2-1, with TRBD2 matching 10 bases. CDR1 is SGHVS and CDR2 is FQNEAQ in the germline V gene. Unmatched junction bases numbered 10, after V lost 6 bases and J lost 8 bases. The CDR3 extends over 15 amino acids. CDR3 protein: CASSSPSGSSYEQFF. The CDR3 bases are TGTGCCAGCAGTTCACCTAGCGGGAGCTCGTATGAGCAGTTCTTC.

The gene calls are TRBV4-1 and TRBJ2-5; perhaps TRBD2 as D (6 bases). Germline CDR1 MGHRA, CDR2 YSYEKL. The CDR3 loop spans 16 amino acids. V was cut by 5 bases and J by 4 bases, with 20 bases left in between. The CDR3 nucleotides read TGCGCCAGCAGCGAAGGGTATACCCTGGGGGGAGAGACCCAGTACTTC. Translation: CASSEGYTLGGETQYF.

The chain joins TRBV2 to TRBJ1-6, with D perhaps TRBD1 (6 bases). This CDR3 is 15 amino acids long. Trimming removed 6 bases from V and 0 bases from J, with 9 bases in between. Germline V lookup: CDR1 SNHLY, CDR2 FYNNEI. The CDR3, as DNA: TGTGCCAGCAGGATGGACAGCTCCTATAATTCACCCCTCCACTTT. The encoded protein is CASRMDSSYNSPLHF.

The CDR3 protein is CASSPGQGINEQFF. The CDR3 DNA sequence: TGTGCCAGCAGCCCGGGACAGGGGATCAATGAGCAGTTCTTC. The rearrangement uses TRBV9 and TRBJ2-1; TRBD1 agrees at 10 bases. V was pared by 4 bases and J by 6 bases, with 4 bases of the junction left unmatched. The CDR3 spans 14 residues. Germline V gene sequence: CDR1 SGDLS, CDR2 YYNGEE.

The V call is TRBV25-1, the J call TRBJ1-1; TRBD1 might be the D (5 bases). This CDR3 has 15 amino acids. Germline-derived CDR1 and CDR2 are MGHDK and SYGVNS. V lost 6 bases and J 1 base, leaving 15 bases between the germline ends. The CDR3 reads CASRTWDSGNTEAFF. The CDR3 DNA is TGTGCCAGCAGGACCTGGGACTCCGGGAACACTGAAGCTTTCTTT.

The CDR3 DNA reads as TGTGCCAGTAGCTCCCCAGTTGGCCCTACAGACGAGCAGTACTTC. Protein: CASSSPVGPTDEQYF. The chain links TRBV19 to TRBJ2-7; D call uncertain. This CDR3 region has 15 residues. V was cut by 6 bases and J by 5 bases, with 20 bases left in between. CDR1 is LNHDA and CDR2 is SQIVND in the germline V gene (reference sequence).

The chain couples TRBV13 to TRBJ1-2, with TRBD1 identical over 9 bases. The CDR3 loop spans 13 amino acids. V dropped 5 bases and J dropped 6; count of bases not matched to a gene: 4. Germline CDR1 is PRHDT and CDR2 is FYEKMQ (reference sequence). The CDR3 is CASSPQGAHGYTF. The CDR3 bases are TGTGCCAGCAGCCCACAGGGGGCCCATGGCTACACCTTC.

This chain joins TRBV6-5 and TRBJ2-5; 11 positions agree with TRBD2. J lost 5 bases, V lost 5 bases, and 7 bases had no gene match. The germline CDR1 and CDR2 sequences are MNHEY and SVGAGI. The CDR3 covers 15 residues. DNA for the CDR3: TGTGCCAGCAGTCTTAGCGGGGGGGTGAGGGAGACCCAGTACTTC. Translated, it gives CASSLSGGVRETQYF.

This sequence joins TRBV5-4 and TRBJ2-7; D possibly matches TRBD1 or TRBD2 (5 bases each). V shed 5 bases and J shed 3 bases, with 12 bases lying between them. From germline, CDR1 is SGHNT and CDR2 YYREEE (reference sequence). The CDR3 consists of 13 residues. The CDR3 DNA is TGTGCCAGCAGTATGGGGGTGCGCTACGAGCAGTACTTC. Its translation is CASSMGVRYEQYF.

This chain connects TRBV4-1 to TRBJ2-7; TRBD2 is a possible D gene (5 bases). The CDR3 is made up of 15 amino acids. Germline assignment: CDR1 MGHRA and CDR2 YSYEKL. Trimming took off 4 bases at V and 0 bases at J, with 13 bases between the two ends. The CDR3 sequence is CASSPRAASSYEQYF. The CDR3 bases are TGCGCCAGCAGCCCCCGAGCGGCGAGCTCCTACGAGCAGTACTTC.

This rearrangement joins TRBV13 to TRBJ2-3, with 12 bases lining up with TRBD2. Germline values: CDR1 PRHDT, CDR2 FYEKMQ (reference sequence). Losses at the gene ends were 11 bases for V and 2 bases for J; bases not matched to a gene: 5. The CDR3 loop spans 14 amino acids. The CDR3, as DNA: TGTGCCGCCGGACTAGCGGGGCCCACAGATACGCAGTATTTT. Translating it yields CAAGLAGPTDTQYF.

The CDR3 DNA is TGTGCCAGCAGTTTATCCCTAGGGACAGGAAAAGAGACCCAGTACTTC. Encoded protein: CASSLSLGTGKETQYF. The chain carries TRBV27 and TRBJ2-5, with TRBD1 matching over 8 bases. Germline CDR1 is MNHEY and CDR2 is SMNVEV (reference sequence). Trimming took 0 bases from V and 3 from J; bases not matched to a gene: 6. The CDR3 totals 16 residues.

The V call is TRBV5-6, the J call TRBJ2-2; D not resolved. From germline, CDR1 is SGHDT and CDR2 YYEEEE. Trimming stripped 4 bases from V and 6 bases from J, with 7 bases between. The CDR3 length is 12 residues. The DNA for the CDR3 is TGTGCCAGCAGCCAAGTCCCCGGGGAGCTGTTTTTT. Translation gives CASSQVPGELFF. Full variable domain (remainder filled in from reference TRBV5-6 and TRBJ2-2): DAGVTQSPTHLIKTRGQQVTLRCSPKSGHDTVSWYQQALGQGPQFIFQYYEEEERQRGNFPDRFSGHQFPNYSSELNVNALLLGDSALYLCASSQVPGELFFGEGSRLTVL.

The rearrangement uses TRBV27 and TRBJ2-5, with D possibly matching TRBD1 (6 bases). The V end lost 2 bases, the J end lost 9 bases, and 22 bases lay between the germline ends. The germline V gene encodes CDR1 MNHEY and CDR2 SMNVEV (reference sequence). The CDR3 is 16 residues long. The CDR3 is CASSLGSGALPEAQYF. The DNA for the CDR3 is TGTGCCAGCAGTTTAGGATCAGGGGCCCTTCCGGAGGCCCAGTACTTC.

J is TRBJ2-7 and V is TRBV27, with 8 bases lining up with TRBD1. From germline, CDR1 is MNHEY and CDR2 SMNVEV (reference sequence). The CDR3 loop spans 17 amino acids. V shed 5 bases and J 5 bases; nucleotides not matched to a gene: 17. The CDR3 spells CASSNTRVQGATHEQYF. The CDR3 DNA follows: TGTGCCAGCAGTAACACAAGAGTTCAGGGGGCTACTCACGAGCAGTACTTC.

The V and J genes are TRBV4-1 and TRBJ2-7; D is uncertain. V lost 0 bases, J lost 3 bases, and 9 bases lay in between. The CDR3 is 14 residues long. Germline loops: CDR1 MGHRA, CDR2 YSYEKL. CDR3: CASSQDSADYEQYF. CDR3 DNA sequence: TGCGCCAGCAGCCAAGATTCGGCAGACTACGAGCAGTACTTC.

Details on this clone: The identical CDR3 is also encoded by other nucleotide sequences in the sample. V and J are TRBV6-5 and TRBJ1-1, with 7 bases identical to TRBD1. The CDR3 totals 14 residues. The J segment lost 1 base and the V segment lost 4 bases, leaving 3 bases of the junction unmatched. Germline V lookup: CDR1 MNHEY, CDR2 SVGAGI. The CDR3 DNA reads TGTGCCAGCAGTTTGGAGGGGGCGAACACTGAAGCTTTCTTT. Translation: CASSLEGANTEAFF.

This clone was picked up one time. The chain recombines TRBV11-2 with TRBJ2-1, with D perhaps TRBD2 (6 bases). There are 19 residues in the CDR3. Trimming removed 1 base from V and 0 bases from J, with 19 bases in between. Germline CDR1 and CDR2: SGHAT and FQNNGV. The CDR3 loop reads CASSLGNPSGWSSYNEQFF. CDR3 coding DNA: TGTGCCAGCAGCTTAGGCAATCCGAGCGGGTGGAGCTCCTACAATGAGCAGTTCTTC.

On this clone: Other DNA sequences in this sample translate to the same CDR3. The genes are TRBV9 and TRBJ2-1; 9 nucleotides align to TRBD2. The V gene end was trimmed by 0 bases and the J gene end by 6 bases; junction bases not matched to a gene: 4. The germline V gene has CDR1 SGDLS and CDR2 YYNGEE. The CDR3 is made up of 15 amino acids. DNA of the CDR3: TGTGCCAGCAGCGTAGGTACTAGCGGGTCCAATGAGCAGTTCTTC. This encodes CASSVGTSGSNEQFF.

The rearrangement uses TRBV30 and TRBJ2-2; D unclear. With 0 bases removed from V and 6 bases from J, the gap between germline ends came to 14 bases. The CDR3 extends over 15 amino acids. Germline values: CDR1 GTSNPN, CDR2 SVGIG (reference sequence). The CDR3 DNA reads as TGTGCCTGGAGTGTACCCGGGTCCGTGCCCGGGGAGCTGTTTTTT. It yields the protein CAWSVPGSVPGELFF. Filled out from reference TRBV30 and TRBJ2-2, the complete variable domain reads SQTIHQWPATLVQPVGSPLSLECTVEGTSNPNLYWYRQAAGRGLQLLFYSVGIGQISSEVPQNLSASRPQDRQFILSSKKLLLSDSGFYLCAWSVPGSVPGELFFGEGSRLTVL.

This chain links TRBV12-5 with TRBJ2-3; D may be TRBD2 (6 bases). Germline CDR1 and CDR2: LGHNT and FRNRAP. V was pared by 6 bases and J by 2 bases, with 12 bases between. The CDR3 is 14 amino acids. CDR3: CASGMGGTTDTQYF. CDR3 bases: TGTGCTAGTGGCATGGGGGGTACCACAGATACGCAGTATTTT.

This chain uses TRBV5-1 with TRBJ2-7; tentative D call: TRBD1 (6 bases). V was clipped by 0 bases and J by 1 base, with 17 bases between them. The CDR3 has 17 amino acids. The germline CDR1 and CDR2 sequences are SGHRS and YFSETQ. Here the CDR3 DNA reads TGCGCCAGCAGCTTGGTATCCCCCGGGACACCTTCCTACGAGCAGTACTTC. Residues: CASSLVSPGTPSYEQYF.

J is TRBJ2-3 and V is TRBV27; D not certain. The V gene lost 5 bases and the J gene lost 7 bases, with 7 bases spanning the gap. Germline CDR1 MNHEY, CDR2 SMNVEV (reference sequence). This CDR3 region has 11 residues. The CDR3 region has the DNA TGTGCCAGCAGTGATAGCTATACGCAGTATTTT. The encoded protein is CASSDSYTQYF.